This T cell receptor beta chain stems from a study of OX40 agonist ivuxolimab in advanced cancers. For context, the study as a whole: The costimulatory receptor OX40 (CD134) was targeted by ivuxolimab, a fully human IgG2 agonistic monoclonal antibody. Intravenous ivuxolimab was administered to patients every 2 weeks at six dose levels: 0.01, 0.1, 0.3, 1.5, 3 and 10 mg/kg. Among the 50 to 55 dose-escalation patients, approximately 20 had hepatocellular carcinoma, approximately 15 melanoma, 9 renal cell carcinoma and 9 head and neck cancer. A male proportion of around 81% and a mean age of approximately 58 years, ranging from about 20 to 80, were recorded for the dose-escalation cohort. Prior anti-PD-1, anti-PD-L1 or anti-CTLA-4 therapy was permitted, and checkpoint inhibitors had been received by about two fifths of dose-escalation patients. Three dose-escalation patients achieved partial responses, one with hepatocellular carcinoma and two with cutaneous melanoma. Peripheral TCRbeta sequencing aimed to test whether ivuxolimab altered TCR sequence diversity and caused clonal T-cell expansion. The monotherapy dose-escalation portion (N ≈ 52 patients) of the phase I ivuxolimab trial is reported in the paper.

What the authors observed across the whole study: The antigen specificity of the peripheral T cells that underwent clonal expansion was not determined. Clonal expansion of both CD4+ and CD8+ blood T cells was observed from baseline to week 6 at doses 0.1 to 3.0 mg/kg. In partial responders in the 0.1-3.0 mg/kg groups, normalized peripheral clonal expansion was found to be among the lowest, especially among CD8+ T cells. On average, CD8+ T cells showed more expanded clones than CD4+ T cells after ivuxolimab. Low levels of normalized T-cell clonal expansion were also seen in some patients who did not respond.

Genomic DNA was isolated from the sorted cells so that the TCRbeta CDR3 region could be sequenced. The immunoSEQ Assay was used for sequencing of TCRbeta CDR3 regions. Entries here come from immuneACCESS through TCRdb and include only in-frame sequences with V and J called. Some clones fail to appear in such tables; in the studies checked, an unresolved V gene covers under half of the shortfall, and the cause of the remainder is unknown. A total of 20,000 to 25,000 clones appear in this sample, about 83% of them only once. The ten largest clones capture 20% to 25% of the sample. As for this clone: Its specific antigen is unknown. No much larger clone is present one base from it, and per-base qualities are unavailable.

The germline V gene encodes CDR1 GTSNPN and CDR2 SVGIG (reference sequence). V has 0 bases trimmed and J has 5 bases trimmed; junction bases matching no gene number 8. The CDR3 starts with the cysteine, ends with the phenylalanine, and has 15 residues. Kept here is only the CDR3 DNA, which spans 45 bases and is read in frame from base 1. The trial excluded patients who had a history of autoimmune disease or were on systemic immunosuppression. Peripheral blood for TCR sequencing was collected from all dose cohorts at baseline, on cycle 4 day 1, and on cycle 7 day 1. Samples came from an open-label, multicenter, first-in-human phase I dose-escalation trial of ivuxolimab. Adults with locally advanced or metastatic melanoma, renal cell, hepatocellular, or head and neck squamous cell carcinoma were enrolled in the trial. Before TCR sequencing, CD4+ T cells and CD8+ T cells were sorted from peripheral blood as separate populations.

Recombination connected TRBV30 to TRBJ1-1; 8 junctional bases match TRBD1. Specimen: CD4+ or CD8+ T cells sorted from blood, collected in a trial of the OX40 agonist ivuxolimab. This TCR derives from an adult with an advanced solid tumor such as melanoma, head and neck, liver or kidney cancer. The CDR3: CAWSVPGQGRTEAFF. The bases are TGTGCCTGGAGTGTACCCGGACAGGGACGGACTGAAGCTTTCTTT. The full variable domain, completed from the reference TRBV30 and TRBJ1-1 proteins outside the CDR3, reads SQTIHQWPATLVQPVGSPLSLECTVEGTSNPNLYWYRQAAGRGLQLLFYSVGIGQISSEVPQNLSASRPQDRQFILSSKKLLLSDSGFYLCAWSVPGQGRTEAFFGQGTRLTVV.